These T cell receptor beta chains were read from a single sample in a study of shared clonotypes between healthy human individuals. Sequenced by immunoSEQ multiplex PCR; TCRdb stores in-frame clones only, minus some. The top ten clones hold about 0.37% of a sample with 2 million to 2.5 million clones, roughly 93% of them seen once. Sequenced: naive CD4+ T cells from PBMCs. The source is a man between 18 and 29 years old in good health. Some clones in this sample may be carry-over from other donors' samples. The CDR3 runs from the conserved cysteine through the conserved F or W. A D gene is named only where the DNA matches it firmly. Clone size is not always given. Where it is, it says once, few, many or a class for expanded clones.

J | size | V | D | CDR3 | DNA
TRBJ1-4 | . | TRBV28 | TRBD1 | CASSYGTGGGKLFF | TGTGCCAGCAGTTATGGGACAGGGGGCGGGAAACTGTTTTTT
TRBJ2-7 | . | TRBV14 | . | CASGDTTEIYEQYF | TGTGCCAGCGGTGATACCACAGAGATCTACGAGCAGTACTTC
TRBJ2-3 | . | TRBV12-5 | TRBD2 | CASGLVLRAGWSGTDTQYF | TGTGCTAGTGGTTTGGTACTTCGAGCGGGATGGAGCGGCACAGATACGCAGTATTTT
TRBJ2-5 | . | TRBV7-9 | . | CASSLGPNRDETQYF | TGTGCCAGCAGCCTGGGGCCCAATCGGGACGAGACCCAGTACTTC
TRBJ2-7 | . | TRBV7-2 | TRBD2 | CASSSGLALHF | TGTGCCAGCAGCTCGGGACTAGCGCTCCACTTC
TRBJ2-7 | . | TRBV2 | TRBD1 | CASSRQGASEQYF | TGTGCCAGCAGCCGCCAGGGGGCAAGCGAGCAGTACTTC
TRBJ2-3 | few | TRBV28 | . | CASSLKGVGSNTDTQYF | TGTGCCAGCAGTTTAAAGGGCGTTGGCTCCAACACAGATACGCAGTATTTT
TRBJ1-3 | . | TRBV4-3 | . | CASSQGGTYGNTIYF | TGCGCCAGCAGCCAGGGGGGGACCTATGGAAACACCATATATTTT
TRBJ2-2 | . | TRBV5-1 | . | CASSWLENTGELFF | TGCGCCAGCAGCTGGCTAGAGAACACCGGGGAGCTGTTTTTT
TRBJ2-5 | . | TRBV19 | . | CASSIVGGLMSETQYF | TGTGCCAGTAGTATAGTCGGGGGGCTGATGTCAGAGACCCAGTACTTC
TRBJ1-1 | few | TRBV7-9 | . | CASSLRGRNTEAFF | TGTGCCAGCAGCTTACGGGGCCGGAACACTGAAGCTTTCTTT
TRBJ1-3 | few | TRBV4-2 | TRBD1 | CASSQEPGQDGNTIYF | TGTGCCAGCAGCCAAGAACCGGGACAGGATGGAAACACCATATATTTT
TRBJ2-7 | . | TRBV28 | TRBD1 | CASSAGTGGTYEQYF | TGTGCCAGCAGTGCCGGGACAGGGGGGACCTACGAGCAGTACTTC
TRBJ2-2 | once | TRBV5-4 | TRBD2 | CASSLTSGANTGELFF | TGTGCCAGCAGCCTAACTAGCGGAGCGAACACCGGGGAGCTGTTTTTT
TRBJ2-7 | once | TRBV2 | . | CASRGTPGVGEQYF | TGTGCCAGCCGTGGGACTCCGGGCGTAGGCGAGCAGTACTTC
TRBJ1-2 | . | TRBV6-1 | TRBD1 | CASIGQAGYGYTF | TGTGCCAGCATCGGACAGGCCGGCTATGGCTACACCTTC
TRBJ1-1 | . | TRBV2 | . | CASKVSGGNTEAFF | TGTGCCAGCAAGGTATCGGGGGGCAACACTGAAGCTTTCTTT
TRBJ2-3 | . | TRBV5-4 | . | CASRGRESMSTDTQYF | TGTGCCAGCCGGGGGCGGGAGTCGATGAGCACAGATACGCAGTATTTT
TRBJ2-1 | . | TRBV5-1 | TRBD2 | CASSVGLAGGGEQFF | TGCGCCAGCAGCGTGGGACTAGCGGGAGGTGGTGAGCAGTTCTTC
TRBJ2-2 | once | TRBV19 | . | CASSIRGNTGELFF | TGTGCCAGTAGTATCCGGGGGAACACCGGGGAGCTGTTTTTT
TRBJ2-1 | . | TRBV28 | . | CASSLSSGSYNEQFF | TGTGCCAGCAGTTTGAGCAGCGGCTCCTACAATGAGCAGTTCTTC
TRBJ2-2 | . | TRBV5-4 | . | CASSLPGGAGTGELFF | TGTGCCAGCAGCCTCCCAGGGGGGGCGGGCACCGGGGAGCTGTTTTTT
TRBJ2-7 | once | TRBV19 | . | CASHRDGSYEQYF | TGTGCCAGCCATCGGGACGGTTCCTACGAGCAGTACTTC
TRBJ2-4 | . | TRBV5-1 | TRBD2 | CASSLEGAGGPGRNIQYF | TGCGCCAGCAGCTTGGAAGGAGCGGGAGGGCCGGGGAGAAACATTCAGTACTTC
TRBJ2-1 | . | TRBV4-1 | . | CASSQSGGSTQGSYNEQFF | TGCGCCAGCAGCCAATCGGGGGGCTCTACCCAAGGCTCCTACAATGAGCAGTTCTTC
TRBJ1-1 | . | TRBV5-1 | . | CASSLTGGTTEAFF | TGCGCCAGCAGCTTGACCGGGGGGACCACTGAAGCTTTCTTT
TRBJ2-7 | . | TRBV5-1 | . | CASSLLGSEDYEQYF | TGCGCCAGCAGCTTACTAGGGAGCGAAGACTACGAGCAGTACTTC
TRBJ2-1 | . | TRBV4-1 | . | CASSQWGSRNEQFF | TGCGCCAGCAGCCAATGGGGGAGCAGAAATGAGCAGTTCTTC
TRBJ1-5 | . | TRBV5-4 | . | CASSGGGGQPQHF | TGTGCCAGCAGCGGGGGAGGGGGTCAGCCCCAGCATTTT
TRBJ1-5 | few | TRBV10-3 | . | CAISERGSNQPQHF | TGTGCCATCAGTGAACGGGGTAGCAATCAGCCCCAGCATTTT
TRBJ2-5 | . | TRBV30 | . | CAWSVGQGETQYF | TGTGCCTGGAGTGTGGGGCAGGGAGAGACCCAGTACTTC
TRBJ2-5 | . | TRBV13 | TRBD1 | CASSGQGRTQYF | TGTGCCAGCAGTGGACAGGGACGGACCCAGTACTTC
TRBJ1-4 | . | TRBV7-2 | TRBD1 | CASSSRQGLATNEKLFF | TGTGCCAGCAGCTCGAGACAGGGCTTAGCAACTAATGAAAAACTGTTTTTT
TRBJ2-2 | . | TRBV11-2 | TRBD2 | CASSPRLAGGTRFTGELFF | TGTGCCAGCAGCCCCAGGCTAGCGGGGGGAACACGGTTCACCGGGGAGCTGTTTTTT
TRBJ1-2 | . | TRBV27 | TRBD1 | CASSTRRDRGSYGYTF | TGTGCCAGCAGTACCCGGAGGGACAGGGGAAGCTATGGCTACACCTTC
TRBJ2-2 | . | TRBV4-2 | . | CASSQGDADTGELFF | TGTGCCAGCAGCCAGGGGGATGCGGACACCGGGGAGCTGTTTTTT
TRBJ2-2 | . | TRBV7-3 | . | CASSLSPSPTRTGELFF | TGTGCCAGCAGCTTAAGCCCGTCCCCCACGAGGACCGGGGAGCTGTTTTTT
TRBJ2-3 | few | TRBV11-2 | . | CASSSARAAGTDTQYF | TGTGCCAGCAGCTCCGCACGAGCGGCCGGCACAGATACGCAGTATTTT
TRBJ1-1 | . | TRBV7-3 | . | CASRPGGSNTEAFF | TGTGCCAGCAGGCCGGGGGGCAGCAACACTGAAGCTTTCTTT
TRBJ2-7 | . | TRBV9 | . | CASSARTSGYEQYF | TGTGCCAGCAGCGCCCGGACTTCCGGCTACGAGCAGTACTTC
TRBJ2-5 | . | TRBV4-1 | . | CASSQVIQETQYF | TGCGCCAGCAGCCAAGTCATCCAAGAGACCCAGTACTTC
TRBJ2-4 | once | TRBV5-4 | TRBD1 | CASSLGTGIQYF | TGTGCCAGCAGCTTAGGGACAGGCATTCAGTACTTC
TRBJ2-2 | . | TRBV5-1 | . | CASSLFAGELFF | TGCGCCAGCAGCTTGTTTGCCGGGGAGCTGTTTTTT
TRBJ2-7 | . | TRBV6-6 | TRBD2 | CASSPGTSGSYEQYF | TGTGCCAGCAGCCCTGGGACTAGCGGTTCCTACGAGCAGTACTTC
TRBJ2-7 | . | TRBV6-5 | TRBD2 | CASSYREGSYEQYF | TGTGCCAGCAGTTACCGGGAGGGCTCCTACGAGCAGTACTTC
TRBJ2-5 | . | TRBV25-1 | . | CASSDTGRRFRETQYF | TGTGCCAGCAGTGATACGGGACGTCGGTTTAGGGAGACCCAGTACTTC
TRBJ1-5 | . | TRBV5-8 | . | CASSPAGNQPQHF | TGTGCCAGCAGCCCAGCTGGAAATCAGCCCCAGCATTTT
TRBJ2-1 | . | TRBV7-3 | TRBD2 | CASSPPTSKGGNEQFF | TGTGCCAGCAGCCCCCCGACTAGCAAAGGAGGCAATGAGCAGTTCTTC
TRBJ1-2 | . | TRBV28 | . | CASSQAGVYGYTF | TGTGCCAGCAGTCAAGCAGGAGTATATGGCTACACCTTC
TRBJ1-5 | . | TRBV6-1 | . | CASSESRPDYQPQHF | TGTGCCAGCAGTGAATCACGCCCGGACTATCAGCCCCAGCATTTT
TRBJ2-1 | . | TRBV29-1 | TRBD2 | CSYLGWEGSYNEQFF | TGCAGCTACCTCGGTTGGGAGGGGAGCTACAATGAGCAGTTCTTC